These 21 T cell receptor beta chains were sequenced from one sample in a study of blood T cell repertoires in COVID-19. The method was immunoSEQ multiplex PCR; TCRdb's version includes in-frame clones alone and lacks a portion of them. The data contain about 300,000 clones, 65% to 90% of them seen just once; the ten biggest clones take up about 10%. Sequencing was carried out using PBMCs or T cells enriched from blood (not recorded which). These receptor sequences come from a woman between 18 and 30 years old who had recovered from COVID-19.

This chain joins TRBV28 and TRBJ2-7, with D perhaps matching TRBD2 (5 bases). In germline, CDR1 is MDHEN, CDR2 SYDVKM. This CDR3 comprises 16 residues. V was trimmed by 6 bases and J by 3 bases, leaving 21 bases between them. The CDR3 DNA sequence: TGTGCCAGCAGCCCACTGGGATCGCGAGGACTCTACGAGCAGTACTTC. Its protein is CASSPLGSRGLYEQYF. Together with reference TRBV28 and TRBJ2-7, the CDR3 gives the full variable domain: DVKVTQSSRYLVKRTGEKVFLECVQDMDHENMFWYRQDPGLGLRLIYFSYDVKMKEKGDIPEGYSVSREKKERFSLILESASTNQTSMYLCASSPLGSRGLYEQYFGPGTRLTVT.

V usage is TRBV5-1 and J usage is TRBJ2-5, with D perhaps matching TRBD2 (6 bases). V lost 0 bases and J lost 5, with 11 bases in between. Germline V gene data show CDR1 as SGHRS and CDR2 as YFSETQ. CDR3 length: 14 residues. In nucleotides, the CDR3 is TGCGCCAGCAGCTTGGTAGGGGACTCTGAGACCCAGTACTTC. Translating gives CASSLVGDSETQYF. Combining the CDR3 with reference TRBV5-1 and TRBJ2-5 gives the whole variable domain KAGVTQTPRYLIKTRGQQVTLSCSPISGHRSVSWYQQTPGQGLQFLFEYFSETQRNKGNFPGRFSGRQFSNSRSEMNVSTLELGDSALYLCASSLVGDSETQYFGPGTRLLVL.

The chain employs TRBV7-9 and TRBJ2-1, with 10 bases that match TRBD2. CDR1 and CDR2 from the germline V gene are SEHNR and FQNEAQ (reference sequence). The CDR3 totals 16 residues. With 2 bases clipped from V and 4 bases from J, the junction kept 5 bases outside the gene matches. The chain's CDR3 is CASSLRGSGGYNEQFF. The DNA of the CDR3 is TGTGCCAGCAGCTTACGAGGTAGCGGGGGGTACAATGAGCAGTTCTTC.

The chain combines TRBV6-1 with TRBJ1-2; 7 nucleotides agree with TRBD1. The CDR3 sequence is 14 residues long. The V gene end was trimmed by 3 bases and the J gene end by 7 bases; junction bases not matched to a gene: 8. Germline CDR1 is MNHNS and CDR2 is SASEGT. In DNA, the CDR3 is TGTGCCAGCAGTGATGCAGACAGGGTGGCTGGCTACACCTTC. Translation: CASSDADRVAGYTF.

The chain employs TRBV10-3 and TRBJ2-2, with TRBD2 matching over 8 bases. Germline V CDR1 and CDR2: ENHRY, SYGVKD. V shed 3 bases, J shed 7 bases, and the junction held 7 bases outside the gene matches. The CDR3 runs to 15 residues. Here the CDR3 DNA reads TGTGCCATCAGTGACGGTAGCGGGGAACTCGGGGAGCTGTTTTTT. Translated, it gives CAISDGSGELGELFF.

In its sample, this clone was seen a few times. This rearrangement joins TRBV7-9 to TRBJ2-6; 8 nucleotides agree with TRBD1. The germline V gene has CDR1 SEHNR and CDR2 FQNEAQ (reference sequence). The CDR3 is 17 amino acids. With 11 bases clipped from V and 3 bases from J, the junction kept 15 bases outside the gene matches. In DNA, the CDR3 is TGTGCCTCCGGACAGGGCAGGGAATGGAGTGGGGCCAACGTCCTGACTTTC. Its translation: CASGQGREWSGANVLTF.

V and J are TRBV7-9 and TRBJ2-7; TRBD1 agrees at 7 bases. The V gene end was trimmed by 2 bases and the J gene end by 3 bases; junction bases not matched to a gene: 7. The CDR3 has 15 amino acids. CDR1 and CDR2 (germline): SEHNR, FQNEAQ (reference sequence). The CDR3 DNA follows: TGTGCCAGCAGCTTACTGGAGACAGGGAACTACGAGCAGTACTTC. Translated: CASSLLETGNYEQYF.

The chain employs TRBV5-1 and TRBJ1-4; D may be TRBD1 (5 bases). Trimming shortened V by 4 bases and J by 3 bases, and 19 bases separated the two germline ends. This CDR3 has 17 residues. Germline loops: CDR1 SGHRS, CDR2 YFSETQ. CDR3 sequence: CASSRGLGDVANEKLFF. The CDR3 DNA reads TGCGCCAGCAGCAGGGGACTCGGGGACGTGGCTAATGAAAAACTGTTTTTT.

V usage is TRBV9 and J usage is TRBJ1-6; a weak D match, TRBD1 (5 bases). There are 15 residues in the CDR3. Germline V gene sequence: CDR1 SGDLS, CDR2 YYNGEE. V lost 0 bases and J lost 5, with 9 bases in between. The CDR3 DNA follows: TGTGCCAGCAGCGTAGCGGGGGGTAATAATTCACCCCTCCACTTT. It is translated as CASSVAGGNNSPLHF.

The rearrangement joins TRBV5-1 to TRBJ2-7, with 10 bases identical to TRBD1. The CDR3 is 14 residues long. Trimming cost V 4 bases and J 2 bases; bases outside gene matches: 3. CDR1 SGHRS and CDR2 YFSETQ come from the germline V gene. In DNA form, the CDR3 reads TGCGCCAGCAGCATCGGGACAGGGGCCTACGAGCAGTACTTC. Translation: CASSIGTGAYEQYF.

The CDR3 sequence: CASSVGDRDNTEAFF. CDR3 DNA sequence: TGTGCCAGCAGCGTAGGGGACAGGGATAACACTGAAGCTTTCTTT. The chain carries TRBV9 and TRBJ1-1; 9 nucleotides align to TRBD1. CDR1 SGDLS and CDR2 YYNGEE come from the germline V gene. The CDR3 is made up of 15 amino acids. Trimming cost V 0 bases and J 2 bases; bases outside gene matches: 2.

V usage is TRBV5-1 and J usage is TRBJ2-4; the D gene is possibly TRBD1 (6 bases). The length of the CDR3 is 15 residues. V lost 5 bases and J 7 bases, leaving 19 bases between the germline ends. The germline CDR1 and CDR2 sequences are SGHRS and YFSETQ. The CDR3 sequence is CASSIVQGMRNIQYF. The DNA for the CDR3 is TGCGCCAGCAGTATCGTACAGGGTATGCGGAACATTCAGTACTTC.

The gene calls are TRBV10-2 and TRBJ1-2, with a weak D call TRBD1 (5 bases). The germline V and J ends were trimmed by 2 bases and 6 bases, with 13 bases remaining between them. CDR3 length: 14 residues. CDR1 is WSHSY, CDR2 SAAADI, per germline. CDR3 DNA: TGCGCCAGCAGTGAGATTGCAGGGCCGAATGGCTACACCTTC. This translates into CASSEIAGPNGYTF.

This chain joins TRBV5-1 and TRBJ2-7; TRBD2 aligns across 7 bases. This CDR3 comprises 13 residues. V shed 1 base, J shed 7 bases, and the junction held 5 bases outside the gene matches. In germline, CDR1 is SGHRS, CDR2 YFSETQ. The CDR3 region has the DNA TGCGCCAGCAGCTTGCGGGGGGAAATGGAGCAGTACTTC. This translates into CASSLRGEMEQYF.

The V and J genes are TRBV7-8 and TRBJ2-5; maybe TRBD2 (7 bases). The CDR3 is 19 amino acids. Trimming stripped 5 bases from V and 5 bases from J, with 30 bases between. Germline lookup yields CDR1 SGHVS and CDR2 FQNEAQ. CDR3 coding DNA: TGTGCCAGCAGCGCCGACTCCGAGGGGGGAGGGTTCGACTCGGAGACCCAGTACTTC. Translation: CASSADSEGGGFDSETQYF.

This rearrangement joins TRBV7-8 to TRBJ1-4; 10 nucleotides align to TRBD1. V lost 4 bases, J lost 1 base, and 9 bases stayed unmatched. This CDR3 region has 18 residues. Germline V lookup: CDR1 SGHVS, CDR2 FQNEAQ. CDR3 amino acids: CASSSYFRDRGTNEKLFF. CDR3 DNA: TGTGCCAGCAGCTCCTATTTTCGGGACAGGGGAACTAATGAAAAACTGTTTTTT.

V gene TRBV5-1 combines with J gene TRBJ2-3, with D tentatively TRBD2 (5 bases). Trimming shortened V by 7 bases and J by 3 bases, and 18 bases separated the two germline ends. The CDR3 sequence is 15 residues long. Germline V lookup: CDR1 SGHRS, CDR2 YFSETQ. Here the CDR3 DNA reads TGCGCCAGCGCCCCCGGGGTCCGCTCAACAGATACGCAGTATTTT. This translates into CASAPGVRSTDTQYF. The full variable domain, its missing parts supplied by reference TRBV5-1 and TRBJ2-3, is KAGVTQTPRYLIKTRGQQVTLSCSPISGHRSVSWYQQTPGQGLQFLFEYFSETQRNKGNFPGRFSGRQFSNSRSEMNVSTLELGDSALYLCASAPGVRSTDTQYFGPGTRLTVL.

The rearrangement joins TRBV7-9 to TRBJ1-3; D is ambiguous. The length of the CDR3 is 15 residues. The V and J ends lost 5 bases and 0 bases respectively, with 11 bases between them. Looked up from germline, CDR1 is SEHNR and CDR2 is FQNEAQ (reference sequence). CDR3: CASSQRLYSGNTIYF. CDR3 nucleotides: TGTGCCAGCAGCCAACGACTCTACTCTGGAAACACCATATATTTT.

The chain is built from TRBV27 and TRBJ1-1; D ambiguous. Germline CDR1 reads MNHEY; CDR2 reads SMNVEV (reference sequence). This CDR3 is 12 amino acids long. Trimming removed 5 bases at V and 4 bases at J, with 8 bases between. The DNA for the CDR3 is TGTGCCAGCAGTAGAGGGATCACTGAAGCTTTCTTT. Translating it yields CASSRGITEAFF.

CDR3 sequence: CASSTGQGWHNEQFF. The CDR3 bases are TGTGCCAGTAGTACCGGACAGGGATGGCACAATGAGCAGTTCTTC. V and J are TRBV19 and TRBJ2-1, with 8 bases identical to TRBD1. This CDR3 contains 15 residues. Germline V gene sequence: CDR1 LNHDA, CDR2 SQIVND (reference sequence). Losses at the gene ends were 4 bases for V and 5 bases for J; bases not matched to a gene: 7.

This clone appeared once. J is TRBJ2-5 and V is TRBV9; 11 nucleotides match TRBD2. Germline V CDR1 and CDR2: SGDLS, YYNGEE. The CDR3 has 16 amino acids. The V segment lost 4 bases and the J segment 5 bases; nucleotides outside the gene matches: 10. CDR3 coding DNA: TGTGCCAGCAGCCCCACCCTAGCGGGGGGCGGGGAGACCCAGTACTTC. Translated, it gives CASSPTLAGGGETQYF.